The clone carrying this T cell receptor (beta chain) occurred once. Sequenced by immunoSEQ multiplex PCR; TCRdb stores in-frame clones only, minus some. The repertoire holds 200,000 to 250,000 clones, with approximately 86% as singletons. The data derive from a study of blood T cell repertoires in COVID-19. Across the study: PBMCs, B-cell-depleted T cells, or T cells provided the cDNA or gDNA that made up the material.

V was clipped by 2 bases and J by 10 bases, with 17 bases between them. The CDR3 covers 14 residues. Germline V CDR1 and CDR2: SNHLY, FYNNEI. Residents of about two dozen US areas, aged about 18 to 95 years, made up the participants. Material for sequencing was PBMCs or T cells enriched from blood (not recorded which). The TCR sequence derives from a woman in her 50s who had recovered from COVID-19. V and J are TRBV2 and TRBJ1-1; D may be TRBD1 (6 bases). CDR3 sequence (DNA): TGTGCCAGCAGTGAAAAGGGACACCCCGCTGGAGCTTTCTTT. Translation: CASSEKGHPAGAFF.